This T cell receptor beta chain was captured in a study of T-cell reconstitution after alpha-beta-depleted transplantation in children. From germline, CDR1 is SQVTM and CDR2 ANQGSEA. The V and J ends lost 6 bases and 4 bases respectively, with 18 bases between them. This CDR3 is built from 14 residues. Unique molecular identifiers were incorporated during preparation of the TCRbeta library. TCRdb ran MiXCR on the PCR reads and lists one entry per CDR3 protein. The sample has about 540,000 distinct CDR3 sequences; roughly 18% are singletons. This clonotype was counted ten times or more. The rearrangement joins TRBV29-1 to TRBJ2-5, with D possibly TRBD1 on 6 matching bases. The sequencing here drew on PBMCs from the stem cell graft donor, taken from the stem cell graft. This TCR was recovered from a human donor who donated a stem cell graft to a child with acute lymphoblastic leukemia. Written as DNA, the CDR3 is TGCAGCGTAGAACAGGGTATGAGGGCAGAGACCCAGTACTTC. Translated, it gives CSVEQGMRAETQYF.